Shown below are 29 T cell receptor beta chains from a single sample sequenced in a study of T cell responses to AZD1222 COVID-19 vaccine. Generated by immunoSEQ multiplex PCR, the TCRdb table keeps only in-frame clones and is missing some. The data hold about 150,000 clones, with around 93% observed a single time. Sequencing was performed on peripheral blood, taken 28 days after the second AZD1222 dose. The receptors were sampled from an adult who received the AZD1222 COVID-19 vaccine.

The chain has TRBV27 and TRBJ2-1; 9 bases are shared with TRBD2. The CDR3 runs 15 residues. Germline CDR1 is MNHEY and CDR2 is SMNVEV (reference sequence). With 2 bases clipped from V and 4 bases from J, the junction kept 3 bases outside the gene matches. In DNA, the CDR3 is TGTGCCAGCAGTTTACTAGCGGGAATGTACAATGAGCAGTTCTTC. Protein product: CASSLLAGMYNEQFF.

Here the CDR3 reads CASSVGGGSIAYNEQFF. The CDR3 DNA reads as TGTGCCAGCAGCGTAGGGGGGGGCAGCATCGCCTACAATGAGCAGTTCTTC. The rearrangement links TRBV9 to TRBJ2-1; D perhaps matches TRBD2 (7 bases). The V gene lost 0 bases and the J gene lost 2 bases, with 15 bases spanning the gap. The CDR3 totals 17 residues. Germline lookup yields CDR1 SGDLS and CDR2 YYNGEE.

The chain is built from TRBV20-1 and TRBJ1-2; 8 bases match TRBD1. This CDR3 has 11 residues. From germline, CDR1 is DFQATT and CDR2 SNEGSKA (reference sequence). The CDR3 DNA reads TGCACCCTCGACAGGGGAGATGGCTACACCTTC. Encoded protein: CTLDRGDGYTF.

The chain joins TRBV5-4 to TRBJ1-2; D may be TRBD1 (6 bases). V was trimmed by 0 bases and J by 4 bases, leaving 10 bases between them. The CDR3 totals 14 residues. Germline V gives CDR1 SGHNT, CDR2 YYREEE (reference sequence). This chain's CDR3 is CASSLEGVSYGYTF. CDR3 bases: TGTGCCAGCAGCTTGGAGGGGGTTAGCTATGGCTACACCTTC.

V is TRBV6-2 or TRBV6-3 and J is TRBJ1-2; 11 bases are a match to TRBD1. CDR1 is MNHEY, CDR2 SVGEGT, per germline. This CDR3 is built from 15 residues. J gave up 4 bases and V 2 bases, and 3 bases lay outside the gene matches. CDR3 residues: CASSYPGTGGYGYTF. As DNA, the CDR3 is TGTGCCAGCAGTTACCCCGGGACAGGGGGCTATGGCTACACCTTC.

This clone occurred a few times. The chain recombines TRBV28 with TRBJ1-2; D remains unclear. The CDR3 spans 14 residues. Trimming stripped 2 bases from V and 4 bases from J, with 11 bases between. Germline CDR1 MDHEN, CDR2 SYDVKM. CDR3 residues: CASSLRQVSYGYTF. Here the CDR3 DNA reads TGTGCCAGCAGTTTACGGCAGGTTAGCTATGGCTACACCTTC.

This clone has a handful of counts. Sequence at one end of the junction differs from germline and may be a read error. The CDR3 nucleotides are TGTGCCAGCAGCTTATCCGGGGAAGCTTCTGGAAACACCATATATTTT. Translating gives CASSLSGEASGNTIYF. This chain connects TRBV28 to TRBJ1-3; D unclear. Germline V gene lookup returns CDR1 MDHEN and CDR2 SYDVKM. CDR3 length equals 16 residues. Full variable domain (missing parts from reference TRBV28 and TRBJ1-3): DVKVTQSSRYLVKRTGEKVFLECVQDMDHENMFWYRQDPGLGLRLIYFSYDVKMKEKGDIPEGYSVSREKKERFSLILESASTNQTSMYLCASSLSGEASGNTIYFGEGSWLTVV.

The chain uses TRBV25-1 and TRBJ2-5; 9 positions match TRBD1. Trimming cost V 7 bases and J 5 bases; bases outside gene matches: 11. The CDR3 loop spans 15 amino acids. Germline values: CDR1 MGHDK, CDR2 SYGVNS. Here the CDR3 DNA reads TGTGCCAGCACGCCCCGGACAGGGGTAAAGGAGACCCAGTACTTC. This translates into CASTPRTGVKETQYF. Complete variable domain (other parts from reference TRBV25-1 and TRBJ2-5): EADIYQTPRYLVIGTGKKITLECSQTMGHDKMYWYQQDPGMELHLIHYSYGVNSTEKGDLSSESTVSRIRTEHFPLTLESARPSHTSQYLCASTPRTGVKETQYFGPGTRLLVL.

V usage is TRBV7-8 and J usage is TRBJ2-2; D gene unclear. V lost 1 base, J lost 0 bases, and 6 bases lay in between. The CDR3 extends over 15 amino acids. CDR1 is SGHVS, CDR2 FQNEAQ, per germline. The CDR3 region is CASSLEAANTGELFF. For the CDR3, the DNA is TGTGCCAGCAGCTTAGAGGCTGCGAACACCGGGGAGCTGTTTTTT.

The chain is built from TRBV7-2 and TRBJ1-4, with unresolved D. The CDR3 has 15 residues. Trimming pared 0 bases from V and 5 bases from J, leaving 10 bases between. CDR1 is SGHTA, CDR2 FQGNSA, per germline. The CDR3 is CASSLAPNRNEKLFF. DNA for the CDR3: TGTGCCAGCAGCTTAGCTCCTAATCGGAATGAAAAACTGTTTTTT.

This clone occurred once. The V gene is TRBV30, the J gene TRBJ1-2, with 9 bases that match TRBD1. This CDR3 has 13 amino acids. Germline CDR1 reads GTSNPN; CDR2 reads SVGIG (reference sequence). The J segment lost 7 bases and the V segment lost 5 bases, leaving 8 bases of the junction unmatched. CDR3 amino acids: CAWGTGRGRGYTF. For the CDR3, the DNA is TGTGCCTGGGGGACAGGGAGGGGTCGTGGCTACACCTTC.

Here the CDR3 reads CASSFTGTDFSGAFF. In DNA form, the CDR3 reads TGTGCCAGTAGTTTCACCGGGACTGATTTTAGTGGAGCTTTCTTT. The chain employs TRBV19 and TRBJ1-1; possible D gene TRBD1, 5 bases. Trimming took 5 bases from V and 10 from J, leaving 23 bases between them. The CDR3 sequence is 15 residues long. The germline V gene encodes CDR1 LNHDA and CDR2 SQIVND (reference sequence). The entire variable domain, with the rest obtained from reference TRBV19 and TRBJ1-1, is as follows: DGGITQSPKYLFRKEGQNVTLSCEQNLNHDAMYWYRQDPGQGLRLIYYSQIVNDFQKGDIAEGYSVSREKKESFPLTVTSAQKNPTAFYLCASSFTGTDFSGAFFGQGTRLTVV.

CDR3 in amino acids: CASTSGTYTEAFF. The CDR3 bases are TGTGCCAGCACCTCAGGAACGTACACTGAAGCTTTCTTT. The chain has TRBV7-9 and TRBJ1-1; D remains ambiguous. Deletions cut 7 bases from V and 3 bases from J, with 12 bases between. Germline lookup yields CDR1 SEHNR and CDR2 FQNEAQ (reference sequence). The CDR3 runs 13 residues.

The J gene is TRBJ1-2, the V gene TRBV7-9; D uncertain. The CDR3 is made up of 13 amino acids. Trimming shortened V by 1 base and J by 6 bases, and 9 bases separated the two germline ends. Germline V CDR1 and CDR2: SEHNR, FQNEAQ (reference sequence). The CDR3 sequence: CASSLVQNHGYTF. The CDR3, as DNA: TGTGCCAGCAGCTTAGTACAGAATCATGGCTACACCTTC.

This clone turned up a few times. The chain recombines TRBV14 with TRBJ2-2; no clear D. Trimming pared 2 bases from V and 6 bases from J, leaving 10 bases between. The CDR3 sequence is 14 residues long. Germline V gene data show CDR1 as SGHDN and CDR2 as FVKESK. CDR3 sequence: CASSQKFQSGELFF. The CDR3 bases are TGTGCCAGCAGCCAAAAGTTTCAGTCCGGGGAGCTGTTTTTT.

This clone was seen once. This chain uses TRBV7-9 with TRBJ2-5; D is undetermined. Trimming took 5 bases from V and 2 from J, leaving 3 bases between them. Germline CDR1 and CDR2: SEHNR and FQNEAQ (reference sequence). This CDR3 is 11 amino acids long. The CDR3 reads CASSLQETQYF. For the CDR3, the DNA is TGTGCCAGCAGCCTGCAAGAGACCCAGTACTTC.

J is TRBJ2-7 and V is TRBV19; 7 nucleotides match TRBD1. V shed 5 bases, J shed 6 bases, and the junction held 7 bases outside the gene matches. From germline, CDR1 is LNHDA and CDR2 SQIVND (reference sequence). This CDR3 has 13 residues. CDR3 residues: CASSPDRVREQYF. CDR3 DNA: TGTGCCAGTAGTCCCGACAGGGTCCGCGAGCAGTACTTC.

Comments on this clone: The sample contains more than one DNA sequence encoding this CDR3. This rearrangement joins TRBV28 to TRBJ1-1; no firm D call. Trimming stripped 2 bases from V and 2 bases from J, with 3 bases between. Germline loops: CDR1 MDHEN, CDR2 SYDVKM. The CDR3 totals 12 residues. The CDR3 DNA reads TGTGCCAGCAGTTTAGGAAACACTGAAGCTTTCTTT. Translated: CASSLGNTEAFF.

This clone appeared once. The rearrangement joins TRBV9 to TRBJ1-1; 7 nucleotides line up with TRBD1. This CDR3 is 15 amino acids long. V was pared by 6 bases and J by 7 bases, with 15 bases of the junction left unmatched. Germline V CDR1 and CDR2: SGDLS, YYNGEE. The CDR3 nucleotides are TGTGCCAGCACCATCTCGGGGCAGGGGGGGAGTGAAGCTTTCTTT. It encodes CASTISGQGGSEAFF.

The gene calls are TRBV27 and TRBJ2-3, with TRBD1 matching over 7 bases. Trimming took 11 bases from V and 3 from J; bases not matched to a gene: 8. Germline lookup yields CDR1 MNHEY and CDR2 SMNVEV (reference sequence). The CDR3 covers 13 residues. The CDR3 sequence: CASRDRTTDTQYF. The CDR3, as DNA: TGTGCCTCCCGGGACAGAACAACAGATACGCAGTATTTT.

CDR3: CASRGGVGTEAFF. The CDR3 nucleotides read TGTGCCAGTAGGGGAGGGGTCGGAACTGAAGCTTTCTTT. The chain carries TRBV19 and TRBJ1-1; D is perhaps TRBD1 (5 bases). The V end was cut by 6 bases, the J end by 5 bases, with 13 bases between. This CDR3 region has 13 residues. Germline CDR1 LNHDA, CDR2 SQIVND (reference sequence). The full variable domain, completed using reference TRBV19 and TRBJ1-1, is DGGITQSPKYLFRKEGQNVTLSCEQNLNHDAMYWYRQDPGQGLRLIYYSQIVNDFQKGDIAEGYSVSREKKESFPLTVTSAQKNPTAFYLCASRGGVGTEAFFGQGTRLTVV.

The CDR3 sequence is CASSFISGGTGYTF. As DNA, the CDR3 is TGTGCCAGCAGCTTCATATCCGGAGGGACTGGCTACACCTTC. The chain recombines TRBV6-2 or TRBV6-3 with TRBJ1-2, with D maybe TRBD1 (5 bases). Per germline, CDR1 MNHEY and CDR2 SVGEGT. This CDR3 region has 14 residues. Deletions cut 6 bases from V and 7 bases from J, with 18 bases between.

This clone was observed once. The chain recombines TRBV5-6 with TRBJ1-3, with D uncertain. V lost 1 base and J 8 bases, leaving 7 bases between the germline ends. The CDR3 consists of 12 residues. The germline V gene encodes CDR1 SGHDT and CDR2 YYEEEE. CDR3 sequence: CASSLYEHTIYF. The CDR3 nucleotides read TGTGCCAGCAGCTTGTACGAGCACACCATATATTTT.

The chain joins TRBV28 to TRBJ1-2; 9 bases match TRBD1. This CDR3 is built from 13 residues. The trim removed 7 bases at V and 4 bases at J, leaving 4 bases unmatched. The germline gives CDR1 MDHEN, CDR2 SYDVKM. The CDR3 loop is CASNRDRAYGYTF. The CDR3, as DNA: TGTGCCAGCAACCGGGACAGGGCCTATGGCTACACCTTC.

V usage is TRBV19 and J usage is TRBJ1-2; D is ambiguous. Germline values: CDR1 LNHDA, CDR2 SQIVND (reference sequence). Trimming left V 9 bases short and J 3 bases short, with 14 bases between. The CDR3 has 13 residues. CDR3 loop: CASLGIEHYGYTF. The CDR3 DNA is TGTGCCAGCCTAGGGATAGAACACTATGGCTACACCTTC.

The chain carries TRBV19 and TRBJ2-7, with TRBD2 identical over 12 bases. Germline V gives CDR1 LNHDA, CDR2 SQIVND (reference sequence). V gave up 5 bases and J gave up 7 bases; unmatched junction bases: 15. The CDR3 extends over 17 amino acids. The CDR3 bases are TGTGCCAGTAGTTTCGGACTAGCGGGACTTGCTGTTGGGGAGCAGTACTTC. As protein: CASSFGLAGLAVGEQYF. The whole variable domain, filled in from reference TRBV19 and TRBJ2-7, reads DGGITQSPKYLFRKEGQNVTLSCEQNLNHDAMYWYRQDPGQGLRLIYYSQIVNDFQKGDIAEGYSVSREKKESFPLTVTSAQKNPTAFYLCASSFGLAGLAVGEQYFGPGTRLTVT.

The chain uses TRBV5-1 and TRBJ1-5; 7 positions match TRBD1. Germline V gives CDR1 SGHRS, CDR2 YFSETQ. The trim removed 5 bases at V and 4 bases at J, leaving 6 bases unmatched. The CDR3 is 14 residues long. The CDR3 DNA reads as TGCGCCAGCAGAGCCGGGACAGAAAATCAGCCCCAGCATTTT. Encoded protein: CASRAGTENQPQHF.

V is TRBV6-5 and J is TRBJ2-6; D unclear. CDR3 size: 16 residues. Trimming removed 0 bases at V and 2 bases at J, with 8 bases between. The germline CDR1 and CDR2 sequences are MNHEY and SVGAGI. CDR3 region: CASSYSIFAGANVLTF. The DNA of the CDR3 is TGTGCCAGCAGTTACTCCATATTTGCTGGGGCCAACGTCCTGACTTTC.

This chain connects TRBV30 to TRBJ2-2; TRBD1 matches 9 bases. The germline CDR1 and CDR2 sequences are GTSNPN and SVGIG (reference sequence). With 5 bases clipped from V and 5 bases from J, the junction kept 6 bases outside the gene matches. This CDR3 contains 14 residues. The CDR3 nucleotides are TGTGCCTGGCTACAGGGGGCAGGAACCGGGGAGCTGTTTTTT. Its protein product is CAWLQGAGTGELFF.